Each of the 22 T cell receptor beta chains below was sequenced from the same sample in a study of T cell repertoires in cytomegalovirus infection. Their specific antigens are unknown. One entry per CDR3 protein, called by TCRdb with MiXCR from the reads. The table includes hundreds of thousands of distinct CDR3 sequences, 25% to 35% detected once. Source: cultured PBMCs, taken from culture after CMV antigen stimulation. All receptors derive from a human donor in good health (CMV status not recorded). Some clones in this sample may be carry-over from other donors' samples.

V and J are TRBV7-8 and TRBJ1-1, with TRBD1 matching 7 bases. Germline V gene lookup returns CDR1 SGHVS and CDR2 FQNEAQ. V lost 3 bases to trimming and J lost 2 bases; unmatched junction nucleotides: 3. The CDR3 totals 14 residues. CDR3 nucleotide sequence: TGTGCCAGCAGCTTCGGGACAGCCAACACTGAAGCTTTCTTT. Amino acids: CASSFGTANTEAFF.

This sequence joins TRBV7-2 and TRBJ2-4; TRBD2 agrees at 13 bases. CDR3 length: 15 residues. Germline CDR1 is SGHTA and CDR2 is FQGNSA. V gave up 3 bases and J gave up 6 bases; unmatched junction bases: 2. The CDR3 coding sequence is TGTGCCAGCAGCTTTGGACTAGCGGGAGCAAACATTCAGTACTTC. Protein product: CASSFGLAGANIQYF.

This clonotype was seen a handful of times. The chain joins TRBV10-3 to TRBJ1-2; a possible D gene is TRBD1 (5 bases). V was cut by 0 bases and J by 8 bases, with 10 bases left in between. This CDR3 is built from 13 residues. From germline, CDR1 is ENHRY and CDR2 SYGVKD. The CDR3 loop reads CAISESGPTGYTF. CDR3 DNA: TGTGCCATCAGTGAGTCGGGACCTACCGGCTACACCTTC.

V usage is TRBV5-8 and J usage is TRBJ1-5; maybe TRBD1 (5 bases). Germline V lookup: CDR1 SGHTS, CDR2 YDEGEE. The germline V and J ends were trimmed by 4 bases and 2 bases, with 19 bases remaining between them. This CDR3 is built from 17 residues. Here the CDR3 DNA reads TGTGCCAGCAGCCACGGGACGTCGAGTTGGGGCAATCAGCCCCAGCATTTT. This codes for CASSHGTSSWGNQPQHF.

This clonotype has just a few counts. The rearrangement joins TRBV2 to TRBJ1-5; D is uncertain. The germline CDR1 and CDR2 sequences are SNHLY and FYNNEI. V was cut by 3 bases and J by 7 bases, with 13 bases left in between. The CDR3 totals 14 residues. The CDR3 nucleotides read TGTGCCAGCAGTGAGGAGTCAGGAGGCCAGCCCCAGCATTTT. This encodes CASSEESGGQPQHF.

V and J are TRBV30 and TRBJ1-6; TRBD1 matches at 8 bases. The germline gives CDR1 GTSNPN, CDR2 SVGIG (reference sequence). The CDR3 length is 13 residues. V lost 1 base to trimming and J lost 7 bases; unmatched junction nucleotides: 0. CDR3 sequence reads: CAWSGDRNSPLHF. DNA of the CDR3: TGTGCCTGGAGTGGGGACAGGAATTCACCCCTCCACTTT.

The chain's CDR3 is CSANQGSSNQPQHF. As DNA, the CDR3 is TGCAGTGCTAACCAGGGATCAAGCAATCAGCCCCAGCATTTT. The gene calls are TRBV20-1 and TRBJ1-5; tentative D call: TRBD1 (5 bases). Germline CDR1 DFQATT, CDR2 SNEGSKA (reference sequence). The length of the CDR3 is 14 residues. V was pared by 4 bases and J by 1 base, with 11 bases between.

This clonotype was counted a few times. This rearrangement joins TRBV19 to TRBJ2-3, with TRBD2 matching over 8 bases. The V segment lost 2 bases and the J segment 14 bases; nucleotides outside the gene matches: 12. The CDR3 spans 14 residues. Germline V gene data show CDR1 as LNHDA and CDR2 as SQIVND (reference sequence). CDR3 sequence: CASSINFGSGGVYF. The CDR3 DNA is TGTGCCAGTAGTATAAATTTCGGGAGCGGGGGTGTGTATTTT.

The chain employs TRBV28 and TRBJ1-1, with D possibly matching TRBD1 (5 bases). V was clipped by 6 bases and J by 1 base, with 12 bases between them. Germline loops: CDR1 MDHEN, CDR2 SYDVKM. The CDR3 is made up of 14 amino acids. The CDR3 is CASRQGLTNTEAFF. The CDR3 DNA follows: TGTGCCAGCAGGCAGGGCTTAACGAACACTGAAGCTTTCTTT.

The V and J genes are TRBV7-3 and TRBJ1-3; 9 nucleotides line up with TRBD1. The CDR3 is 15 residues long. J lost 1 base, V lost 5 bases, and 3 bases had no gene match. Germline-derived CDR1 and CDR2 are SGHTA and FQGTGA. The CDR3 loop reads CASSPGTGSGNTIYF. CDR3 bases: TGTGCCAGCAGCCCCGGGACAGGGTCTGGAAACACCATATATTTT. The full variable domain, completed using reference TRBV7-3 and TRBJ1-3, is GAGVSQTPSNKVTEKGKYVELRCDPISGHTALYWYRQSLGQGPEFLIYFQGTGAADDSGLPNDRFFAVRPEGSVSTLKIQRTERGDSAVYLCASSPGTGSGNTIYFGEGSWLTVV.

This clonotype came up a few times. The V and J genes are TRBV28 and TRBJ1-4; 8 bases fit TRBD1. There are 14 residues in the CDR3. V lost 5 bases, J lost 6 bases, and 5 bases stayed unmatched. In germline, CDR1 is MDHEN, CDR2 SYDVKM. The CDR3 protein is CASSMGQAYEKLFF. CDR3 in DNA: TGTGCCAGCAGTATGGGACAGGCTTATGAAAAACTGTTTTTT.

This clonotype was counted between two and nine times. The CDR3 coding sequence is TGTGCCAGCAGTGAAGGACGGGGGGATGAGCAGTTCTTC. Its protein product is CASSEGRGDEQFF. V gene TRBV12-3 or TRBV12-4 combines with J gene TRBJ2-1; the match to TRBD2 covers 7 bases. The junction had 6 bases not matched to a gene; V was cut back by 5 bases and J by 8 bases. The CDR3 has 13 amino acids.

The chain couples TRBV7-2 to TRBJ1-2; tentative D call: TRBD1 (5 bases). From germline, CDR1 is SGHTA and CDR2 FQGNSA. V lost 5 bases to trimming and J lost 4 bases, with 17 bases between them. The CDR3 is made up of 15 amino acids. In nucleotides, the CDR3 is TGTGCCAGCAGCCTATACAGGTCTCAGGGCTATGGCTACACCTTC. Amino acids: CASSLYRSQGYGYTF.

This clonotype turned up a few times. The chain employs TRBV5-5 and TRBJ2-4; D possibly uses TRBD1 or TRBD2 (6 bases each). There are 16 residues in the CDR3. The germline CDR1 and CDR2 sequences are SGHKS and YYEKEE (reference sequence). With 4 bases removed from V and 4 bases from J, the gap between germline ends came to 18 bases. CDR3 nucleotides: TGTGCCAGCAGCGTTGCCTCGGGGGCAGGAAAAAACATTCAGTACTTC. It yields the protein CASSVASGAGKNIQYF.

Turning to this clonotype: One end of the junction varies from germline; a read error may be responsible. The CDR3 sequence is CASSLEAGGPGNTGELFF. The DNA of the CDR3 is TGTGCTAGCAGCTTAGAAGCGGGAGGGCCGGGCAACACCGGGGAGCTGTTTTTT. The chain joins TRBV7-6 to TRBJ2-2, with 10 bases aligning to TRBD2. The CDR3 extends over 18 amino acids. Germline V gene data show CDR1 as SGHVS and CDR2 as FNYEAQ.

This clonotype was counted ten times or more. The chain uses TRBV7-2 and TRBJ1-5; no reliable D call. V lost 2 bases to trimming and J lost 3 bases, with 11 bases between them. The CDR3 runs to 15 residues. Germline V CDR1 and CDR2: SGHTA, FQGNSA. The chain's CDR3 is CASSLRTTHNQPQHF. CDR3 nucleotide sequence: TGTGCCAGCAGCTTACGTACAACACACAATCAGCCCCAGCATTTT.

The chain employs TRBV20-1 and TRBJ2-3; 8 bases are shared with TRBD2. The V gene's germline CDR1 is DFQATT and CDR2 SNEGSKA (reference sequence). The V and J ends lost 5 bases and 7 bases, in that order; junction bases with no gene match: 11. This CDR3 comprises 14 residues. CDR3 coding DNA: TGCAGTGCTCCAAGCGGGAGAATGTGGAATACGCAGTATTTT. Protein: CSAPSGRMWNTQYF.

This clonotype was counted ten times or more. This chain joins TRBV7-9 and TRBJ2-3; 9 bases line up with TRBD1. Germline CDR1 SEHNR, CDR2 FQNEAQ (reference sequence). Trimming cost V 5 bases and J 1 base; bases outside gene matches: 1. The CDR3 covers 14 residues. For the CDR3, the DNA is TGTGCCAGCAGCCGGGACAGGGGCACAGATACGCAGTATTTT. Translation gives CASSRDRGTDTQYF.

The V call is TRBV7-2, the J call TRBJ2-3, with 11 positions matching TRBD2. Germline loops: CDR1 SGHTA, CDR2 FQGNSA. CDR3 length equals 16 residues. V lost 6 bases and J lost 4; bases outside the gene matches: 9. DNA for the CDR3: TGTGCCAGCAGGGGTAGAACTAGCGGGAGTGCAGATACGCAGTATTTT. This codes for CASRGRTSGSADTQYF.

This clonotype came up a few times. The chain couples TRBV7-6 to TRBJ2-1, with 10 bases matching TRBD2. Unmatched junction bases numbered 6, after V lost 0 bases and J lost 7 bases. The CDR3 extends over 16 amino acids. Per germline, CDR1 SGHVS and CDR2 FNYEAQ. The CDR3 DNA reads as TGTGCCAGCAGCTTAGCCGGGGCTAGCGGGAGTAATGAGCAGTTCTTC. As protein: CASSLAGASGSNEQFF.

This clonotype was observed a handful of times. V gene TRBV6-1 combines with J gene TRBJ2-4; 7 bases map to TRBD1. V was pared by 7 bases and J by 7 bases, with 7 bases of the junction left unmatched. Germline CDR1 is MNHNS and CDR2 is SASEGT. The CDR3 sequence is 13 residues long. This CDR3 reads CASKTGQGNIQYF. Here the CDR3 DNA reads TGTGCCAGCAAGACAGGGCAAGGGAACATTCAGTACTTC.

This chain connects TRBV5-1 to TRBJ2-5; D remains unclear. CDR1 SGHRS and CDR2 YFSETQ come from the germline V gene. There are 14 residues in the CDR3. Trimming stripped 0 bases from V and 4 bases from J, with 10 bases between. The CDR3 is CASSLENEGETQYF. CDR3 sequence (DNA): TGCGCCAGCAGCTTGGAGAACGAAGGAGAGACCCAGTACTTC.